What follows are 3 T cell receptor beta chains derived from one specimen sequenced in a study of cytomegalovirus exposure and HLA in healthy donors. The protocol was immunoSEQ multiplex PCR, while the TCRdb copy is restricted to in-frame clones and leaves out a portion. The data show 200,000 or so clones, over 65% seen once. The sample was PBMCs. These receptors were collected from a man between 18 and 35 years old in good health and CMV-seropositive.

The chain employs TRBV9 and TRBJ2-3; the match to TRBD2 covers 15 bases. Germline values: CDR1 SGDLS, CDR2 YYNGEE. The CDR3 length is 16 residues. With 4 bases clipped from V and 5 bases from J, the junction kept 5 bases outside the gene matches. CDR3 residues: CASSPRTSGRGDTQYF. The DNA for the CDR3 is TGTGCCAGCAGCCCTCGGACTAGCGGGAGGGGAGATACGCAGTATTTT. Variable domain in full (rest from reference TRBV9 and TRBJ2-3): DSGVTQTPKHLITATGQRVTLRCSPRSGDLSVYWYQQSLDQGLQFLIQYYNGEERAKGNILERFSAQQFPDLHSELNLSSLELGDSALYFCASSPRTSGRGDTQYFGPGTRLTVL.

CDR3 sequence (DNA): TGCGCCCACCACGGGGGGCGGGAGCGGCCCGCCTACGAGCAGTACTTC. Its translation: CAHHGGRERPAYEQYF. The V and J genes are TRBV10-1 and TRBJ2-7; D may be TRBD2 (7 bases). Germline V gene lookup returns CDR1 WNHNN and CDR2 SYGVQD (reference sequence). Deletions cut 11 bases from V and 2 bases from J, with 25 bases between. The CDR3 covers 16 residues.

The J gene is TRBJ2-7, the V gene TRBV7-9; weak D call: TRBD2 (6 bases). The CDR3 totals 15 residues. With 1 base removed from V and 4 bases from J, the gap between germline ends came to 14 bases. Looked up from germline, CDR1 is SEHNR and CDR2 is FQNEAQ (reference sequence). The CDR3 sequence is CASSLGSGTQYEQYF. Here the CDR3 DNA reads TGTGCCAGCAGCTTAGGGTCCGGGACTCAGTACGAGCAGTACTTC. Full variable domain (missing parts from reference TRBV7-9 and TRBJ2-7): DTGVSQNPRHKITKRGQNVTFRCDPISEHNRLYWYRQTLGQGPEFLTYFQNEAQLEKSRLLSDRFSAERPKGSFSTLEIQRTEQGDSAMYLCASSLGSGTQYEQYFGPGTRLTVT.